This entry concerns a single TCR beta chain. The antigen this receptor binds is unknown. Base qualities are missing; no much larger clone stands one base away. There are 14 amino acids in the CDR3, from cysteine to phenylalanine inclusive. The DNA shown is the 42-base CDR3, in frame from base 1. The junction shows trimming of 6 bases on V and 7 bases on J, and the gene matches do not reach 6 bases of it. The germline V gene encodes CDR1 MNHNS and CDR2 SASEGT. Library method: RT-PCR. The sequencer was an Illumina HiSeq 2500. In TCRdb, the public reads were trimmed at Q25 with fastp and aligned with MiXCR, with productive beta chains retained. One record per CDR3 amino acid sequence lists the most common genes and DNA. Here the sample has just under 550,000 distinct CDR3 sequences; roughly 25% occur a single time. In total, the top ten clones hold 2.5% to 3.5% of the sample. This sample was taken from a study of response to subunit inactivated influenza vaccine (dated by TCRdb to 2016 to 2019). Study-wide context: To follow how T cells responded to a trivalent subunit inactivated influenza vaccine, the researchers relied on deep quantitative profiling of the T cell receptor repertoire. The paper's findings and limits, for the study overall: The authors suggested that each seasonal influenza vaccination may recruit only a limited number of new T cells.

The data were also submitted as part of a second study, on T cells expressing NK-cell markers. The second paper further reports: The TCR beta cDNA libraries were made using 5'RACE template switching, a step that added both a universal primer site and unique molecular identifiers. Three sorted T-cell subsets (CD3+CD56+NKG2C+, CD3+CD56+NKG2C- and CD3+CD56-NKG2C+) from fewer than 10 donors had their TCR beta-chain repertoires profiled. Of the eight sequenced donors, seven were found to be HCMV-seropositive and one was found to be HCMV-seronegative. To restrict sorting to alphabetaTCR-expressing T cells, an anti-gammadeltaTCR antibody was added in several experiments. In a handful of donors, the dominant CD3+CD56+NKG2C+ clonotypes were among the top 10 CD8+ clonotypes and accounted for about 1.0-7.0% of CD8+ T cells. Those dominant clonotypes were again the most abundant among CD3+CD56-NKG2C+ cells in a few donors, at roughly 28.3-60.1%. Whether the expanded NKG2C-expressing T cell clones were specific for HCMV antigens was left unclear. Randomly selected healthy volunteers, three men and five women, were used as the eight sequenced donors. To determine HCMV serostatus, a commercial ELISA kit was used to detect HCMV-specific IgG in serum. Peripheral blood mononuclear cells were isolated from blood by Ficoll density gradient centrifugation. CD4+ and CD8+ T cells were isolated from PBMC by magnetic immunoseparation with Miltenyi isolation kits. cDNA synthesis was primed from the TCR beta constant segment, followed by two successive PCR amplification steps. Illumina HiSeq 2000/2500, MiSeq or NextSeq was used to sequence libraries as 2 x 150 bp reads. MIGEC was used to demultiplex reads and group the reads by UMI, and MiTCR was used to assemble and quantify clonotypes. To exclude erroneous sequences, only TCR cDNA sequences supported by at least two reads were retained. The tcR package was used for downstream repertoire analysis, with clonotypes matched between fractions based on CDR3 nucleotide sequence plus V segment. VDJmatch was used to annotate antigen specificity against VDJdb, with one amino acid substitution in CDR3 permitted.

This sequence originates from a man aged 45-65 years who received an inactivated influenza vaccine. Donor details come from another sample of the same person, matched by shared clones. The rearrangement joined TRBV6-1 to TRBJ2-1; TRBD2 aligns with 10 central bases. This specimen consisted of CD4+ T cells sorted from PBMCs, obtained 12 days after vaccination. The CDR3 reads CASRLAGVKNEQFF. The nucleotide sequence reads TGTGCCAGCAGGCTAGCGGGAGTGAAGAATGAGCAGTTCTTC.